What follows describes a single TCR beta chain. Its antigen is not yet known. Base quality data are lacking; no much larger clone is found one base away. Whole blood was collected in K2EDTA tubes by collaborating institutions according to the institutions' own protocols. For TCRbeta analysis, collaborators shipped samples as frozen whole blood, isolated PBMCs, or DNA extracted from either of those sample types. This entry comes from a study of blood T cell repertoires in COVID-19 (TCRdb year 2020). At the level of the whole study: Samples covering the acute and convalescent phases of COVID-19 were provided by collaborators in the United States, Italy and Spain. The material from the prospective study consisted of cDNA or gDNA derived from T cells, B-cell-depleted T cells, or PBMCs. Deeply sampled blood TCRbeta repertoires from subjects exposed to, actively infected with, or recovered from COVID-19 were included in the dataset. The repertoires were released in a freely available public database intended as a resource for research on the immune response to SARS-CoV-2. Samples came from the ongoing ImmuneRACE study (first 160 participants) plus 1,254 subjects from 6 global collaborators. The sample metadata nearly always contained a de-identified subject ID, COVID-19 status, age in years and sex. Where HLA class I and class II types were available, the types were taken from metadata supplied by the sample provider, not from assay-based typing. The paper's findings and limits, for the study overall: The quantity of clinical and demographic metadata differed by source and by participant and was supplied without curation.

V loses 2 bases of germline sequence and J loses 3 bases, and the interval between the two ends is 11 bases. The germline V gene provides CDR1 SGDLS and CDR2 YYNGEE. Taken from cysteine to phenylalanine, the CDR3 has 14 residues. The CDR3 DNA has 42 bases and is translated from base 1. TCRbeta CDR3 regions were amplified from genomic DNA by means of the immunoSEQ Assay, a bias-controlled multiplex PCR. Per the original workflow: The number of nucleated cells in each sample was estimated from the amplification of reference gene primers within the assay. To quantify the absolute abundance of each unique TCRbeta CDR3 rearrangement, sequence reads were collapsed and filtered. For each sample, productive Simpson clonality was calculated as the square root of Simpson's diversity index across productive rearrangements. Sourced from immuneACCESS, this table was stored by TCRdb with only in-frame sequences that have V and J called. A share of the clones is absent; for the studies checked, an unresolved V gene accounts for under half, and the remainder has no known explanation. From that table come the V and J calls and clone size; the DNA was used to work out D and trimming. Within this sample are some 100,000 clones, with 80% to 95% of them counted one time only. The ten biggest clones cover around 5.7% of the sample.

The sequenced material came from peripheral blood. This sequence was found in a man between 65 and 85 years old with acute or convalescent COVID-19. The chain joins TRBV9 to TRBJ1-2, with no reliable assignment of the D segment. The CDR3 protein: CASSVFSGDYGYTF. The nucleotide sequence reads TGTGCCAGCAGCGTCTTTTCCGGAGACTATGGCTACACCTTC. Outside the CDR3, residues come from the reference TRBV9 and TRBJ1-2 proteins, so the full variable domain is: DSGVTQTPKHLITATGQRVTLRCSPRSGDLSVYWYQQSLDQGLQFLIQYYNGEERAKGNILERFSAQQFPDLHSELNLSSLELGDSALYFCASSVFSGDYGYTFGSGTRLTVV.